These 27 T cell receptor beta chains were all obtained from the same sample, sequenced in a study of cytomegalovirus exposure and HLA in healthy donors. PCR primers comprised 60 Vbeta and 13 Jbeta primers. Sequencing used immunoSEQ multiplex PCR; TCRdb keeps in-frame clones, though not all of them. The sample has roughly 150,000 clones, over 70% seen once; the top ten hold about 1.5%. Sequenced material: PBMCs. Source of these receptors: a man aged 45-65 years in good health and CMV-seropositive.

The chain joins TRBV11-2 to TRBJ1-1; D unresolved. The CDR3 sequence is 14 residues long. Per germline, CDR1 SGHAT and CDR2 FQNNGV. Trimming pared 1 base from V and 6 bases from J, leaving 12 bases between. CDR3 nucleotide sequence: TGTGCCAGCAGCTTAGGAGGAGCTCAACCTGAAGCTTTCTTT. Translated: CASSLGGAQPEAFF.

This clone appeared a few times. The V gene is TRBV9, the J gene TRBJ1-5; D not certain. Germline values: CDR1 SGDLS, CDR2 YYNGEE. Trimming took off 4 bases at V and 1 base at J, with 12 bases between the two ends. The CDR3 has 15 amino acids. CDR3 amino acids: CASSTGIQSNQPQHF. CDR3 bases: TGTGCCAGCAGCACCGGGATCCAAAGCAATCAGCCCCAGCATTTT.

As concerns this clone: Germline is not matched at one junction end, which may reflect a read error. The chain carries TRBV7-7 and TRBJ2-7, with D unclear. The CDR3 is made up of 11 amino acids. From germline, CDR1 is SSHAT and CDR2 FNYEAQ (reference sequence). The CDR3 spells CASSRLHEQYF. The CDR3, as DNA: TGTGCTAGCAGCCGACTCCACGAGCAGTACTTC.

This clone has only one observation. The chain has TRBV9 and TRBJ1-2; no clear D. V was clipped by 4 bases and J by 9 bases, with 19 bases between them. The CDR3 sequence is 14 residues long. Germline assignment: CDR1 SGDLS and CDR2 YYNGEE. The CDR3 bases are TGTGCCAGCAGCCTAGACGGGAGCCTAGGGAGCTACACCTTC. Translating it yields CASSLDGSLGSYTF. The full variable domain, in which reference TRBV9 and TRBJ1-2 provide the parts outside the CDR3, is DSGVTQTPKHLITATGQRVTLRCSPRSGDLSVYWYQQSLDQGLQFLIQYYNGEERAKGNILERFSAQQFPDLHSELNLSSLELGDSALYFCASSLDGSLGSYTFGSGTRLTVV.

This clone was seen a handful of times. The genes are TRBV7-6 and TRBJ2-5; 11 positions agree with TRBD2. V shed 4 bases, J shed 4 bases, and the junction held 5 bases outside the gene matches. CDR1 is SGHVS, CDR2 FNYEAQ, per germline. This CDR3 is 15 amino acids long. CDR3 sequence reads: CASSSTSGIGETQYF. The CDR3 DNA follows: TGTGCCAGCAGCTCGACTAGCGGGATAGGAGAGACCCAGTACTTC.

The rearrangement uses TRBV4-1 and TRBJ1-5, with TRBD1 matching over 7 bases. Germline V CDR1 and CDR2: MGHRA, YSYEKL. CDR3 size: 15 residues. The J segment lost 1 base and the V segment lost 4 bases, leaving 4 bases of the junction unmatched. The CDR3 loop reads CASSRVQGSNQPQHF. The CDR3 region has the DNA TGCGCCAGCAGCCGCGTACAGGGGAGCAATCAGCCCCAGCATTTT.

This chain links TRBV18 with TRBJ1-3, with 7 bases matching TRBD1. V was pared by 4 bases and J by 2 bases, with 5 bases of the junction left unmatched. The CDR3 spans 15 residues. The V gene's germline CDR1 is KGHSH and CDR2 LQKENI. CDR3 in DNA: TGTGCCAGCTCACTAACAGGGGTAGCTGGAAACACCATATATTTT. The encoded protein is CASSLTGVAGNTIYF. Full variable domain (rest looked up from reference TRBV18 and TRBJ1-3): NAGVMQNPRHLVRRRGQEARLRCSPMKGHSHVYWYRQLPEEGLKFMVYLQKENIIDESGMPKERFSAEFPKEGPSILRIQQVVRGDSAAYFCASSLTGVAGNTIYFGEGSWLTVV.

The chain couples TRBV5-1 to TRBJ2-5; TRBD2 aligns across 9 bases. The CDR3 runs to 14 residues. Germline lookup yields CDR1 SGHRS and CDR2 YFSETQ. The J segment lost 3 bases and the V segment lost 7 bases, leaving 7 bases of the junction unmatched. CDR3 sequence (DNA): TGCGCCAGCGCTAACCCTAGCGGGGAAGAGACCCAGTACTTC. Translating gives CASANPSGEETQYF.

CDR3 loop: CASSLLATNEKLFF. CDR3 DNA: TGCGCCAGCAGCTTGCTCGCAACTAATGAAAAACTGTTTTTT. This sequence joins TRBV5-1 and TRBJ1-4; D remains unclear. This CDR3 has 14 residues. V was trimmed by 1 base and J by 0 bases, leaving 4 bases between them. Germline V lookup: CDR1 SGHRS, CDR2 YFSETQ.

This chain uses TRBV10-3 with TRBJ1-1; weak D call: TRBD1 (5 bases). This CDR3 has 14 residues. CDR1 ENHRY and CDR2 SYGVKD come from the germline V gene. Trimming removed 8 bases from V and 0 bases from J, with 13 bases in between. CDR3 sequence reads: CAIRETDMNTEAFF. CDR3 bases: TGTGCCATCCGAGAGACGGACATGAACACTGAAGCTTTCTTT.

The chain combines TRBV28 with TRBJ2-7; possibly TRBD1 for D (6 bases). The CDR3 spans 19 residues. The germline V gene encodes CDR1 MDHEN and CDR2 SYDVKM. Trimming cost V 5 bases and J 2 bases, with 28 bases left between them. The CDR3 sequence: CASSLSSPLSDRPTYEQYF. In DNA, the CDR3 is TGTGCCAGCAGTCTCTCTTCTCCTCTGTCGGACAGACCTACCTACGAGCAGTACTTC.

The V and J genes are TRBV27 and TRBJ2-3, with TRBD1 as a possible D gene (6 bases). This CDR3 has 14 residues. The ends were cut back, 11 bases at V and 0 bases at J, with 15 bases in the middle. Per the germline V gene, CDR1 is MNHEY and CDR2 is SMNVEV (reference sequence). The CDR3 sequence is CASRQVPSTDTQYF. The CDR3 DNA reads TGTGCCTCCCGACAGGTCCCTAGCACAGATACGCAGTATTTT.

The rearrangement uses TRBV6-5 and TRBJ1-5; D is possibly TRBD1 (6 bases). In germline, CDR1 is MNHEY, CDR2 SVGAGI. Between the trimmed V and J ends, which lost 6 bases and 5 bases, there was a span of 14 bases. CDR3 length: 14 residues. CDR3 loop: CASSDDNRDQPQHF. CDR3 sequence (DNA): TGTGCCAGCAGCGATGATAACAGGGATCAGCCCCAGCATTTT.

The rearrangement links TRBV2 to TRBJ1-5, with 7 bases lining up with TRBD1. The CDR3 runs to 13 residues. Germline V gene lookup returns CDR1 SNHLY and CDR2 FYNNEI. Trimming cost V 6 bases and J 4 bases; bases outside gene matches: 3. CDR3 nucleotides: TGTGCCAGCAGGCCGGGACAGAATCAGCCCCAGCATTTT. Translating gives CASRPGQNQPQHF.

V usage is TRBV5-4 and J usage is TRBJ2-5; 8 bases are a match to TRBD1. Germline CDR1 reads SGHNT; CDR2 reads YYREEE (reference sequence). V trimming: 4 bases; J trimming: 5 bases; junction bases outside the gene matches: 19. The length of the CDR3 is 18 residues. CDR3 sequence reads: CASSKVPPNDRGRETQYF. The DNA for the CDR3 is TGTGCCAGCAGCAAGGTTCCCCCAAACGACAGGGGCCGGGAGACCCAGTACTTC.

The chain uses TRBV18 and TRBJ2-3; 10 nucleotides match TRBD2. The trim removed 4 bases at V and 2 bases at J, leaving 3 bases unmatched. The CDR3 totals 15 residues. The germline CDR1 and CDR2 sequences are KGHSH and LQKENI. The CDR3 DNA follows: TGTGCCAGCTCACTAGCGGGGGGCGACACAGATACGCAGTATTTT. Its translation: CASSLAGGDTDTQYF.

V gene TRBV15 combines with J gene TRBJ1-1, with D unresolved. The CDR3 has 15 residues. Trimming pared 0 bases from V and 3 bases from J, leaving 11 bases between. The V gene's germline CDR1 is LNHNV and CDR2 YYDKDF (reference sequence). Here the CDR3 reads CATSREPAGDTEAFF. In DNA form, the CDR3 reads TGTGCCACCAGCAGAGAGCCGGCCGGGGACACTGAAGCTTTCTTT.

The gene calls are TRBV9 and TRBJ2-3; 11 positions agree with TRBD2. Looked up from germline, CDR1 is SGDLS and CDR2 is YYNGEE. V was pared by 4 bases and J by 7 bases, with 11 bases of the junction left unmatched. This CDR3 has 16 amino acids. The CDR3 sequence: CASSPNLAGGLHTQYF. The CDR3 nucleotides read TGTGCCAGCAGCCCCAACCTAGCGGGGGGACTTCATACGCAGTATTTT.

V usage is TRBV21-1 and J usage is TRBJ1-5; the DNA was not used to check the table's D call, TRBD1. TRBV21-1 constitutes a pseudogene. This CDR3 is built from 17 residues. Here the CDR3 DNA reads TGTGCCAGCAGCGCCGAACAGGGTACGGAATCCCCTCAGCCCCAGCATTTT. Amino acids: CASSAEQGTESPQPQHF.

The chain combines TRBV5-1 with TRBJ2-5; 7 bases are shared with TRBD2. The CDR3 spans 15 residues. J lost 1 base, V lost 3 bases, and 6 bases had no gene match. CDR1 is SGHRS and CDR2 is YFSETQ in the germline V gene. This CDR3 is CASSSDGRTQETQYF. Written as DNA, the CDR3 is TGCGCCAGCAGCTCCGACGGGAGGACCCAAGAGACCCAGTACTTC. Full variable domain (rest looked up from reference TRBV5-1 and TRBJ2-5): KAGVTQTPRYLIKTRGQQVTLSCSPISGHRSVSWYQQTPGQGLQFLFEYFSETQRNKGNFPGRFSGRQFSNSRSEMNVSTLELGDSALYLCASSSDGRTQETQYFGPGTRLLVL.

The chain joins TRBV9 to TRBJ2-5, with a possible D match to TRBD1 (6 bases). Trimming left V 3 bases short and J 1 base short, with 16 bases between. CDR1 SGDLS and CDR2 YYNGEE come from the germline V gene. The CDR3 has 16 amino acids. The CDR3 loop reads CASSAGTLNSQETQYF. In nucleotides, the CDR3 is TGTGCCAGCAGCGCGGGGACATTGAATTCCCAAGAGACCCAGTACTTC.

The chain has TRBV12-5 and TRBJ1-1; maybe TRBD1 (5 bases). Per the germline V gene, CDR1 is LGHNT and CDR2 is FRNRAP. The V end lost 6 bases, the J end lost 4 bases, and 12 bases lay between the germline ends. There are 13 residues in the CDR3. For the CDR3, the DNA is TGTGCTAGTGGCCATTCCGGGGGCACTGAAGCTTTCTTT. It encodes CASGHSGGTEAFF.

V and J are TRBV18 and TRBJ2-1, with TRBD2 identical over 7 bases. CDR3 length: 13 amino acids. Germline V CDR1 and CDR2: KGHSH, LQKENI. Trimming took 5 bases from V and 10 from J; bases not matched to a gene: 8. The CDR3 reads CASSIGLAVEQFF. The CDR3 DNA follows: TGTGCCAGCTCAATTGGGCTAGCGGTGGAGCAGTTCTTC.

This chain joins TRBV5-1 and TRBJ2-3; D ambiguous. The germline V and J ends were trimmed by 4 bases and 0 bases, with 9 bases remaining between them. Germline loops: CDR1 SGHRS, CDR2 YFSETQ. The CDR3 runs to 14 residues. The CDR3 is CASSPGTSTDTQYF. The CDR3 region has the DNA TGCGCCAGCAGCCCCGGTACTAGCACAGATACGCAGTATTTT.

The gene calls are TRBV7-8 and TRBJ1-3; TRBD1 is a possible D gene (5 bases). This CDR3 comprises 15 residues. V lost 3 bases, J lost 2 bases, and 11 bases lay in between. Germline-derived CDR1 and CDR2 are SGHVS and FQNEAQ. Here the CDR3 reads CASSLGRRPGNTIYF. The CDR3, as DNA: TGTGCCAGCAGCTTGGGGCGCAGGCCTGGAAACACCATATATTTT.

The chain combines TRBV18 with TRBJ1-3; 8 bases align to TRBD1. V trimming: 3 bases; J trimming: 1 base; junction bases outside the gene matches: 26. The CDR3 covers 23 residues. Germline V gives CDR1 KGHSH, CDR2 LQKENI. The CDR3 reads CASSPSNTGGQGSPIRSGNTIYF. The CDR3 region has the DNA TGTGCCAGCTCACCCTCAAACACAGGTGGACAGGGTTCACCCATACGGTCTGGAAACACCATATATTTT.

The V gene is TRBV11-2, the J gene TRBJ1-6; 7 nucleotides align to TRBD1. The V segment lost 3 bases and the J segment 6 bases; nucleotides outside the gene matches: 5. Germline CDR1 and CDR2: SGHAT and FQNNGV. This CDR3 comprises 15 residues. The DNA for the CDR3 is TGTGCCAGCAGCTTCGACAGGGTCCCTAATTCACCCCTCCACTTT. Its translation: CASSFDRVPNSPLHF. Full variable domain (rest looked up from reference TRBV11-2 and TRBJ1-6): EAGVAQSPRYKIIEKRQSVAFWCNPISGHATLYWYQQILGQGPKLLIQFQNNGVVDDSQLPKDRFSAERLKGVDSTLKIQPAKLEDSAVYLCASSFDRVPNSPLHFGNGTRLTVT.